This TCR beta chain derives from a study of identical twins. Study findings and constraints: Zero-insertion results could be subject to partial confounding by invariant MAIT and iNKT cells. The study based its conclusions on cross-sectional statistical analysis and did not follow the same donors. In beta out-of-frame sequences, the excess sharing between twins was weaker.

Every one of the donors was a healthy Caucasian. MiXCR, run by TCRdb on the 5' RACE reads, gives a single entry per CDR3 protein. The sample records approximately 210,000 distinct CDR3 sequences, roughly a tenth being singletons. The CDR3 consists of 15 residues. Germline lookup yields CDR1 SEHNR and CDR2 FQNEAQ (reference sequence). Losses at the gene ends were 8 bases for V and 5 bases for J; bases not matched to a gene: 6. This clonotype occurred a few times. Antigen unknown. Sequenced sample: memory (CD45RO+) T cells sorted from blood. The TCR comes from a woman aged 18-29 years in good health. This chain joins TRBV7-9 and TRBJ2-3; 14 bases are a match to TRBD2. This CDR3 reads CASRRLAGGVDTQYF. CDR3 DNA sequence: TGTGCCAGCCGAAGACTAGCGGGGGGGGTAGATACGCAGTATTTT.